The 27 T cell receptor beta chains below all came from one sample that was sequenced in a study of T-cell reconstitution after alpha-beta-depleted transplantation in children (TCRdb year 2016). Library preparation used PCR. The sample was run on an Illumina HiSeq 2500. TCR libraries were prepared with molecular barcoding, using unique molecular identifiers to normalize TCRbeta repertoire quantification. TCRdb handled the public reads itself, with Q25 trimming in fastp and clone calling in MiXCR, and kept productive beta chains. Merged by CDR3 protein, the rows form single entries marked with the most common genes and DNA. The sample yields 250,000 to 300,000 distinct CDR3 sequences; over 8% were counted once. 10% of the sample is in the top ten clones. The source material was PBMCs from the stem cell graft donor, sampled from the stem cell graft. The receptors originated from a human donor who donated a stem cell graft to a child with SCID.

This chain connects TRBV7-9 to TRBJ2-5, with 7 bases fitting TRBD2. With V trimmed by 5 bases and J by 1 base, 10 bases remained unmatched. This CDR3 has 16 residues. Germline values: CDR1 SEHNR, CDR2 FQNEAQ (reference sequence). The CDR3 is CASSPTLLAAQETQYF. The CDR3 nucleotides are TGTGCCAGCAGCCCTACCCTGCTAGCGGCCCAAGAGACCCAGTACTTC. Together with reference TRBV7-9 and TRBJ2-5, the CDR3 gives the full variable domain: DTGVSQNPRHKITKRGQNVTFRCDPISEHNRLYWYRQTLGQGPEFLTYFQNEAQLEKSRLLSDRFSAERPKGSFSTLEIQRTEQGDSAMYLCASSPTLLAAQETQYFGPGTRLLVL.

CDR3 region: CSAPEGGKNIQYF. In DNA form, the CDR3 reads TGCAGTGCACCGGAAGGGGGGAAAAACATTCAGTACTTC. V and J are TRBV20-1 and TRBJ2-4; D might be TRBD1 or TRBD2, each matching 6 bases. The germline V gene has CDR1 DFQATT and CDR2 SNEGSKA (reference sequence). CDR3 size: 13 residues. V dropped 6 bases and J dropped 4 bases, with 13 bases sitting between them.

The rearrangement links TRBV6-5 to TRBJ2-3; 10 nucleotides agree with TRBD2. Germline V CDR1 and CDR2: MNHEY, SVGAGI. CDR3 length equals 16 residues. Trimming at V came to 4 bases and at J to 6 bases, leaving 10 bases not matched to a gene. For the CDR3, the DNA is TGTGCCAGCAGTTTGGGACTAGCGCGGGGCGGGGATACGCAGTATTTT. It translates to CASSLGLARGGDTQYF.

In its sample, this clonotype was seen a few times. The chain employs TRBV10-3 and TRBJ2-3; no firm D call. CDR1 and CDR2 (germline): ENHRY, SYGVKD. V lost 3 bases and J lost 0, with 10 bases in between. The CDR3 is made up of 15 amino acids. The CDR3 nucleotides read TGTGCCATCAGTGACATGACACCGAGCACAGATACGCAGTATTTT. Amino acid sequence: CAISDMTPSTDTQYF.

There are many counts of this clonotype. The chain employs TRBV11-2 and TRBJ2-7; perhaps TRBD1 as D (5 bases). CDR1 is SGHAT and CDR2 is FQNNGV in the germline V gene. This CDR3 contains 13 residues. Deletions cut 0 bases from V and 5 bases from J, with 8 bases between. The CDR3 region has the DNA TGTGCCAGCAGCTTAGAACAGGTGGACGAGCAGTACTTC. Its translation is CASSLEQVDEQYF.

CDR3 region: CASSIGGGPSYNEQFF. In DNA form, the CDR3 reads TGTGCCAGTAGTATAGGCGGGGGCCCCTCCTACAATGAGCAGTTCTTC. The chain employs TRBV19 and TRBJ2-1; TRBD2 might be the D (7 bases). CDR1 is LNHDA, CDR2 SQIVND, per germline (reference sequence). Trimming removed 1 base from V and 0 bases from J, with 10 bases in between. This CDR3 is built from 16 residues.

J is TRBJ2-7 and V is TRBV10-3; TRBD1 might be the D (6 bases). Trimming cost V 10 bases and J 3 bases, with 13 bases left between them. In germline, CDR1 is ENHRY, CDR2 SYGVKD. The CDR3 has 12 amino acids. The CDR3 loop is CATRDKGYEQYF. The CDR3 DNA is TGTGCCACCAGGGACAAGGGCTACGAGCAGTACTTC.

This clonotype was found many times. V and J are TRBV10-3 and TRBJ2-3; 7 nucleotides align to TRBD2. Germline V gives CDR1 ENHRY, CDR2 SYGVKD. With 6 bases clipped from V and 2 bases from J, the junction kept 2 bases outside the gene matches. The CDR3 is 13 residues long. CDR3 in amino acids: CAIRGLITDTQYF. CDR3 nucleotide sequence: TGTGCCATCAGGGGACTAATCACAGATACGCAGTATTTT.

This clonotype has a handful of counts. V gene TRBV25-1 combines with J gene TRBJ2-7, with 7 bases that match TRBD1. The germline V gene encodes CDR1 MGHDK and CDR2 SYGVNS. This CDR3 contains 15 residues. V gave up 5 bases and J gave up 4 bases; unmatched junction bases: 11. CDR3 coding DNA: TGTGCCAGCAGTTTGGGACAGAGCCTTAATTACGAGCAGTACTTC. It codes for CASSLGQSLNYEQYF.

This clonotype was seen a handful of times. CDR3 protein: CASSLGRGAWELFF. Here the CDR3 DNA reads TGTGCCAGCAGCTTGGGCCGCGGCGCGTGGGAGCTGTTTTTT. This chain links TRBV5-6 with TRBJ2-2; no clear D gene. Trimming cost V 0 bases and J 9 bases, with 12 bases left between them. The CDR3 runs to 14 residues. Looked up from germline, CDR1 is SGHDT and CDR2 is YYEEEE.

The chain uses TRBV3-1 and TRBJ2-3; TRBD2 matches at 12 bases. Trimming at V came to 4 bases and at J to 5 bases, leaving 4 bases not matched to a gene. Germline V gene sequence: CDR1 LGHDT, CDR2 YNNKEL (reference sequence). CDR3 length equals 15 residues. The CDR3 sequence: CASSLTSGGQDTQYF. CDR3 bases: TGTGCCAGCAGCCTGACTAGCGGGGGTCAAGATACGCAGTATTTT.

This clonotype was seen only a few times. The CDR3 sequence is CASSDAAGGLETQYF. The CDR3 DNA reads TGCGCCAGCAGTGATGCAGCGGGGGGGTTGGAGACCCAGTACTTC. This chain uses TRBV10-1 with TRBJ2-5; TRBD2 agrees at 10 bases. The trim removed 3 bases at V and 5 bases at J, leaving 6 bases unmatched. The CDR3 spans 15 residues. The V gene's germline CDR1 is WNHNN and CDR2 SYGVQD (reference sequence).

The V gene is TRBV12-5, the J gene TRBJ2-5, with D possibly being TRBD1 (5 bases). This CDR3 has 14 amino acids. The germline V and J ends were trimmed by 6 bases and 4 bases, with 15 bases remaining between them. Per germline, CDR1 LGHNT and CDR2 FRNRAP. CDR3 sequence reads: CASGIQGNRETQYF. CDR3 DNA sequence: TGTGCTAGTGGAATTCAGGGTAATAGAGAGACCCAGTACTTC.

The V gene is TRBV7-9, the J gene TRBJ2-5; 7 bases are a match to TRBD1. This CDR3 has 15 amino acids. V was pared by 2 bases and J by 4 bases, with 7 bases of the junction left unmatched. CDR1 is SEHNR and CDR2 is FQNEAQ in the germline V gene (reference sequence). Here the CDR3 reads CASSLSTGSGETQYF. The CDR3 DNA is TGTGCCAGCAGCTTATCGACAGGGTCTGGAGAGACCCAGTACTTC.

The J gene is TRBJ1-5, the V gene TRBV5-1, with D possibly being TRBD1 (6 bases). The length of the CDR3 is 15 residues. Germline CDR1 and CDR2: SGHRS and YFSETQ. V dropped 4 bases and J dropped 0 bases, with 11 bases sitting between them. The CDR3 sequence is CASSMDSYSNQPQHF. In DNA, the CDR3 is TGCGCCAGCAGCATGGACAGTTATAGCAATCAGCCCCAGCATTTT.

There are a few counts of this clonotype. The rearrangement uses TRBV3-1 and TRBJ2-7; D not certain. The V end was cut by 2 bases, the J end by 4 bases, with 9 bases between. Germline values: CDR1 LGHDT, CDR2 YNNKEL (reference sequence). This CDR3 contains 13 residues. The CDR3 bases are TGTGCCAGCAGCCAACAAAACCGATACGAGCAGTACTTC. This translates into CASSQQNRYEQYF.

This clonotype was seen more than once but under ten times. The chain links TRBV4-1 to TRBJ2-1; 7 nucleotides match TRBD1. The V gene's germline CDR1 is MGHRA and CDR2 YSYEKL. Losses at the gene ends were 3 bases for V and 4 bases for J; bases not matched to a gene: 9. This CDR3 is 16 amino acids long. Here the CDR3 reads CASSHVTGTVYNEQFF. Written as DNA, the CDR3 is TGCGCCAGCAGCCATGTCACCGGGACAGTATACAATGAGCAGTTCTTC.

The CDR3 reads CASSLVDGRDRGDNTGELFF. The CDR3 DNA follows: TGCGCCAGCAGCTTGGTGGACGGCCGGGACAGGGGCGACAACACCGGGGAGCTGTTTTTT. The rearrangement uses TRBV5-1 and TRBJ2-2; 10 bases fit TRBD1. V dropped 0 bases and J dropped 2; count of bases not matched to a gene: 13. CDR1 is SGHRS, CDR2 YFSETQ, per germline. CDR3 length: 20 amino acids.

This clonotype has a count of ten or more. The chain employs TRBV12-3 or TRBV12-4 and TRBJ2-2; D is undetermined. There are 10 residues in the CDR3. The germline V and J ends were trimmed by 8 bases and 5 bases, with 3 bases remaining between them. CDR3 coding DNA: TGTGCCAGCGGAACCGGGGAGCTGTTTTTT. Encoded protein: CASGTGELFF.

This clonotype was detected a few times. This chain connects TRBV2 to TRBJ2-5, with D unclear. V gave up 8 bases and J gave up 4 bases, with 11 bases separating them. CDR1 and CDR2 from the germline V gene are SNHLY and FYNNEI. The CDR3 totals 12 residues. The CDR3 loop is CASLGQIETQYF. CDR3 nucleotides: TGTGCCAGCCTAGGGCAGATAGAGACCCAGTACTTC.

This chain joins TRBV10-3 and TRBJ2-1; the D gene is possibly TRBD1 (5 bases). The germline V and J ends were trimmed by 3 bases and 10 bases, with 7 bases remaining between them. Germline V CDR1 and CDR2: ENHRY, SYGVKD. The CDR3 spans 11 residues. The chain's CDR3 is CAISEPGEQFF. Here the CDR3 DNA reads TGTGCCATCAGTGAACCAGGGGAGCAGTTCTTC.

This clonotype was observed at least ten times. V gene TRBV9 combines with J gene TRBJ2-3; 10 bases are shared with TRBD1. The germline gives CDR1 SGDLS, CDR2 YYNGEE. J gave up 2 bases and V 4 bases, and 4 bases lay outside the gene matches. The length of the CDR3 is 15 residues. The CDR3 is CASSMDRGITDTQYF. In DNA form, the CDR3 reads TGTGCCAGCAGCATGGACAGGGGGATCACAGATACGCAGTATTTT.

Concerning this clonotype: A read error may explain this, as a much larger clone is one base away. V gene TRBV20-1 combines with J gene TRBJ2-5; unclear D gene. Germline V gives CDR1 DFQATT, CDR2 SNEGSKA (reference sequence). The CDR3 extends over 15 amino acids. In DNA, the CDR3 is TGCTGTGCTAGAGATTTGGGCTTCCCGCAAGAGACCCAGTACTTC. Amino acid sequence: CCARDLGFPQETQYF.

This clonotype was seen a few times. The V call is TRBV5-1, the J call TRBJ2-2, with D unclear. Germline assignment: CDR1 SGHRS and CDR2 YFSETQ. Trimming removed 4 bases at V and 3 bases at J, with 7 bases between. The CDR3 has 13 residues. The CDR3 bases are TGCGCCAGCAGCGAATGGGACACCGGGGAGCTGTTTTTT. This gives the protein CASSEWDTGELFF. Together with reference TRBV5-1 and TRBJ2-2, the CDR3 gives the full variable domain: KAGVTQTPRYLIKTRGQQVTLSCSPISGHRSVSWYQQTPGQGLQFLFEYFSETQRNKGNFPGRFSGRQFSNSRSEMNVSTLELGDSALYLCASSEWDTGELFFGEGSRLTVL.

This clonotype appeared many times. The V and J genes are TRBV5-1 and TRBJ2-7; 7 bases fit TRBD1. V was pared by 0 bases and J by 4 bases, with 7 bases of the junction left unmatched. This CDR3 contains 15 residues. From germline, CDR1 is SGHRS and CDR2 YFSETQ. The CDR3 nucleotides are TGCGCCAGCAGCTTGGAGACAGGGTCAGCTTACGAGCAGTACTTC. Translating gives CASSLETGSAYEQYF.

Only a few counts were recorded for this clonotype. The chain employs TRBV2 and TRBJ2-7; perhaps TRBD2 as D (6 bases). The length of the CDR3 is 16 residues. V lost 2 bases and J lost 3, with 17 bases in between. Germline V lookup: CDR1 SNHLY, CDR2 FYNNEI. CDR3 DNA: TGTGCCAGCAGTGAAAGCGCCCCCGGCGGGAACTACGAGCAGTACTTC. It codes for CASSESAPGGNYEQYF.

This clonotype was picked up a small number of times. V is TRBV5-1 and J is TRBJ2-7; weak D call: TRBD1 (6 bases). The CDR3 is 14 residues long. The germline CDR1 and CDR2 sequences are SGHRS and YFSETQ. The V gene lost 4 bases and the J gene lost 3 bases, with 14 bases spanning the gap. As DNA, the CDR3 is TGCGCCAGCAGCCTGGACAGCCCCCTCTACGAGCAGTACTTC. It specifies CASSLDSPLYEQYF.